This T cell receptor beta chain was profiled in a study of shared clonotypes between healthy human individuals. Findings of the study overall: Naive subsets generally exceeded memory subsets in estimated richness. Non-shared clonotypes had lower generation probabilities than those shared by all four donors.

In this sample, this clone turned up many times. What it binds is unknown. Template for every sorted-subset replicate PCR totaled about 0.2 ug DNA, tens of thousands of T cell genomes. TCRdb's table, derived via immunoSEQ multiplex PCR, lists solely in-frame clones and lacks some. This sample yields 850,000 to 1,100,000 clones, of which approximately 80% are seen a single time; 0.89% belongs to the top ten. Sequenced input: memory CD4+ T cells from PBMCs. Described subset: CD45RA-negative fraction. This sequence was found in a man aged 18 to 35 in good health. Some clones in this sample may be carry-over from other donors' samples.

The CDR3 DNA reads TGTGCCAGCAGCTCCTCTAGGTTGTATGGCTACACCTTC. Translation: CASSSSRLYGYTF. The chain has TRBV7-2 and TRBJ1-2; D remains unclear. Germline CDR1 and CDR2: SGHTA and FQGNSA. Deletions cut 4 bases from V and 5 bases from J, with 11 bases between. This CDR3 has 13 amino acids.